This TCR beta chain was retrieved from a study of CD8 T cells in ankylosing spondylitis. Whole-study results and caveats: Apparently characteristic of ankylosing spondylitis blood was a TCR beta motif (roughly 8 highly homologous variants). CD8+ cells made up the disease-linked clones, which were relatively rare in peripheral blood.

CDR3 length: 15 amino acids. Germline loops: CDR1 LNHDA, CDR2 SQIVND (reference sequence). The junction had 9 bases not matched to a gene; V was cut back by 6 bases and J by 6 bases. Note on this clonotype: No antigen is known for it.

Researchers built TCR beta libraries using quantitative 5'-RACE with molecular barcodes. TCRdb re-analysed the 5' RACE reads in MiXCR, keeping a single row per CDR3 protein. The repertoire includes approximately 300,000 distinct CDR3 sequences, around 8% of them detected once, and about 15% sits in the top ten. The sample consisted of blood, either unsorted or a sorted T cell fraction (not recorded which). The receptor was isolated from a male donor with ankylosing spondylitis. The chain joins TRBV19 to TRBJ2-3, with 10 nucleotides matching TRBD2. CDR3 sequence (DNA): TGTGCCAGTAGACCTGGACTAGCGGAACGGGATACGCAGTATTTT. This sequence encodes CASRPGLAERDTQYF.